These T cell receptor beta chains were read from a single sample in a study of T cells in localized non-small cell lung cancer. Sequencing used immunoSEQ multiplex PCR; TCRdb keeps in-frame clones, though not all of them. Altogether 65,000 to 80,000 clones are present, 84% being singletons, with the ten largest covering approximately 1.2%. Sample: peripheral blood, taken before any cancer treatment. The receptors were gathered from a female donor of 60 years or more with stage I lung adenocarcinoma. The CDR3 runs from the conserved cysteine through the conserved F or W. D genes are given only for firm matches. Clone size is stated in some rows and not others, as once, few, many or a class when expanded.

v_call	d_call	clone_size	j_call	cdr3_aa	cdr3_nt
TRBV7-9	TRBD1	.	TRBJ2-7	CASSSRSGGYEQYF	TGTGCCAGCAGCTCTAGATCAGGGGGCTACGAGCAGTACTTC
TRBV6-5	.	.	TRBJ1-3	CASSRTGYTGNTIYF	TGTGCCAGCAGCCGCACAGGGTACACTGGAAACACCATATATTTT
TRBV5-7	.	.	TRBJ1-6	CASSRLRTETRDSPLHF	TGTGCCAGCAGCCGCCTAAGGACAGAGACGAGGGATTCACCCCTCCACTTT
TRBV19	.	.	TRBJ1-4	CASSIAPITEKLFF	TGTGCCAGTAGTATAGCCCCAATTACAGAAAAACTGTTTTTT
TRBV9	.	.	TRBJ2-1	CASSWRERDAEQFF	TGTGCCAGCAGTTGGAGAGAGAGGGATGCTGAGCAGTTCTTC
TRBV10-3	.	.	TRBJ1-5	CAISGNRDQPQHF	TGTGCCATCAGTGGGAACAGAGATCAGCCCCAGCATTTT
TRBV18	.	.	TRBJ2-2	CASSRTEGRNTGELFF	TGTGCCAGCTCACGGACGGAGGGCCGTAATACCGGGGAGCTGTTTTTT
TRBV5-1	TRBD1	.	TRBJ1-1	CASSLAGTAADPNTEAFF	TGCGCCAGCAGCTTGGCCGGGACAGCGGCTGACCCTAACACTGAAGCTTTCTTT
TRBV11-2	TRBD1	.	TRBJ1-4	CASSPTGRVEEKLFF	TGTGCCAGCAGCCCGACAGGGAGGGTCGAGGAAAAACTGTTTTTT
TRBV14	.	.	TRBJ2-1	CASSDDMRTANHEQFF	TGTGCCAGCAGCGACGATATGAGGACAGCAAACCATGAGCAGTTCTTC
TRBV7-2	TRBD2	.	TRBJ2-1	CASSLGTSGGAPFF	TGTGCCAGCAGCTTAGGGACTAGCGGGGGGGCCCCGTTCTTC
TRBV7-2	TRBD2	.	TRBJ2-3	CASSLLGLAGDYTDTQYF	TGTGCCAGCAGCTTATTGGGACTAGCGGGGGACTACACAGATACGCAGTATTTT
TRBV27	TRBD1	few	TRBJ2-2	CASSLGTDGSGELFF	TGTGCCAGCAGTTTGGGGACAGATGGGTCCGGGGAGCTGTTTTTT
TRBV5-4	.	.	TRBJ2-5	CASRTGTEETQYF	TGTGCCAGCAGGACCGGGACTGAAGAGACCCAGTACTTC
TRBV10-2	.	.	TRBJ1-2	CASSQGDYGYTF	TGCGCCAGCAGTCAGGGTGACTATGGCTACACCTTC
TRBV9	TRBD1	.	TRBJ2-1	CASSPGGSHSSYNEQFF	TGTGCCAGCAGCCCAGGGGGCTCCCACAGCTCCTACAATGAGCAGTTCTTC
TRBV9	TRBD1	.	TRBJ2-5	CASSVGGQGKTQYF	TGTGCCAGCAGCGTAGGAGGACAGGGGAAGACCCAGTACTTC
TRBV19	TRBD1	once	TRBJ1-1	CASRDRAGGTEAFF	TGTGCCAGTAGGGACAGGGCGGGGGGGACTGAAGCTTTCTTT
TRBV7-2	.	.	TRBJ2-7	CASRGLGAEVSSYEQYF	TGTGCCAGCAGAGGATTAGGAGCGGAGGTGAGCTCCTACGAGCAGTACTTC
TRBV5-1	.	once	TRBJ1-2	CASSPGGGPQHGYTF	TGCGCCAGCAGCCCCGGGGGGGGGCCTCAGCATGGCTACACCTTC
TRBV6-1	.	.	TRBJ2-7	CASTPDRGSSYEQYF	TGTGCCAGCACCCCGGACCGTGGGAGCTCCTACGAGCAGTACTTC
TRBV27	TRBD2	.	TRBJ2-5	CASRGTSGPQETQYF	TGTGCCAGCAGGGGGACTAGCGGGCCCCAAGAGACCCAGTACTTC
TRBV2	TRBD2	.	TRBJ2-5	CASRGGRAGQETQYF	TGTGCCAGCAGGGGAGGGAGGGCAGGGCAAGAGACCCAGTACTTC
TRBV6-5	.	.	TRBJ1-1	CASSRTENTEAFF	TGTGCCAGCAGTCGGACAGAGAACACTGAAGCTTTCTTT
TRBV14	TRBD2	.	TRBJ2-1	CASSQVSGGYNEQFF	TGTGCCAGCAGCCAAGTTAGCGGGGGTTACAATGAGCAGTTCTTC